What follows are 18 T cell receptor beta chains derived from one specimen sequenced in a study of Ad26.COV2.S vaccination and SARS-CoV-2 variants. Method: immunoSEQ multiplex PCR; TCRdb's copy keeps in-frame clones and lacks some. The table includes over 110,000 clones, 86% detected once. The material was peripheral blood, obtained after recovery from COVID-19. The receptors stem from a human donor who had recovered from COVID-19.

V and J are TRBV19 and TRBJ1-5; 7 bases fit TRBD1. With 5 bases clipped from V and 3 bases from J, the junction kept 7 bases outside the gene matches. The germline gives CDR1 LNHDA, CDR2 SQIVND (reference sequence). The CDR3 is 15 amino acids. The CDR3 bases are TGTGCCAGTAGTCCGACAGGGAATCTCAATCAGCCCCAGCATTTT. As protein: CASSPTGNLNQPQHF.

V and J are TRBV28 and TRBJ2-7; unclear D gene. Germline lookup yields CDR1 MDHEN and CDR2 SYDVKM. Trimming cost V 3 bases and J 2 bases, with 11 bases left between them. There are 14 residues in the CDR3. CDR3 in DNA: TGTGCCAGCAGTTTTTGGGCCAGCACCTACGAGCAGTACTTC. Translated: CASSFWASTYEQYF.

This sequence joins TRBV9 and TRBJ2-1, with 8 bases lining up with TRBD1. Trimming took 1 base from V and 10 from J; bases not matched to a gene: 7. Germline CDR1 reads SGDLS; CDR2 reads YYNGEE. This CDR3 has 14 residues. CDR3 DNA: TGTGCCAGCAGCGTAAGCTCAGGGGGCGGCGAGCAGTTCTTC. Translated: CASSVSSGGGEQFF.

This chain links TRBV6-5 with TRBJ1-1; D is unresolved. The V end lost 4 bases, the J end lost 8 bases, and 14 bases lay between the germline ends. The germline CDR1 and CDR2 sequences are MNHEY and SVGAGI. This CDR3 is 13 amino acids long. CDR3 protein: CASSLNSGPEAFF. For the CDR3, the DNA is TGTGCCAGCAGTTTAAACAGTGGACCCGAAGCTTTCTTT.

This rearrangement joins TRBV28 to TRBJ2-5; 10 positions agree with TRBD1. Per germline, CDR1 MDHEN and CDR2 SYDVKM. The junction had 13 bases not matched to a gene; V was cut back by 4 bases and J by 2 bases. The length of the CDR3 is 18 residues. The CDR3 nucleotides read TGTGCCAGCAGTTCGGGACAGGGGCAGATCCGCGGGCAAGAGACCCAGTACTTC. This encodes CASSSGQGQIRGQETQYF.

The V and J genes are TRBV28 and TRBJ1-3; D is undetermined. The germline gives CDR1 MDHEN, CDR2 SYDVKM. Trimming removed 6 bases from V and 0 bases from J, with 9 bases in between. This CDR3 region has 14 residues. Here the CDR3 DNA reads TGTGCCAGCAGCTCCCCAAGCTCTGGAAACACCATATATTTT. Its protein product is CASSSPSSGNTIYF.

The chain combines TRBV7-2 with TRBJ1-5; no clear D gene. V was pared by 1 base and J by 0 bases, with 13 bases between. The CDR3 length is 17 residues. Germline-derived CDR1 and CDR2 are SGHTA and FQGNSA. CDR3 region: CASSLDFVGGSNQPQHF. In DNA, the CDR3 is TGTGCCAGCAGCTTAGATTTCGTCGGCGGTAGCAATCAGCCCCAGCATTTT.

CDR3 residues: CASSGGDRGRTTNEKLFF. CDR3 nucleotides: TGTGCCAGCAGCGGAGGAGACAGGGGCCGCACAACTAATGAAAAACTGTTTTTT. The chain combines TRBV9 with TRBJ1-4; 8 nucleotides match TRBD1. The CDR3 sequence is 18 residues long. Trimming cost V 3 bases and J 0 bases; bases outside gene matches: 10. The germline CDR1 and CDR2 sequences are SGDLS and YYNGEE.

This rearrangement joins TRBV7-8 to TRBJ1-4, with a weak D call TRBD1 (6 bases). The CDR3 spans 15 residues. Germline V gene sequence: CDR1 SGHVS, CDR2 FQNEAQ. The V and J ends lost 2 bases and 8 bases respectively, with 15 bases between them. CDR3: CASSLRGRGDEKLFF. In DNA form, the CDR3 reads TGTGCCAGCAGCTTAAGGGGCAGGGGTGACGAAAAACTGTTTTTT.

The chain recombines TRBV7-8 with TRBJ2-5; D assignment may be TRBD1 or TRBD2 (5 bases each). Germline CDR1 is SGHVS and CDR2 is FQNEAQ. The V gene lost 5 bases and the J gene lost 5 bases, with 15 bases spanning the gap. The CDR3 is made up of 14 amino acids. The CDR3 DNA is TGTGCCAGCAGCGGCCCACCGGGGACCGAGACCCAGTACTTC. The encoded protein is CASSGPPGTETQYF.

Here the CDR3 DNA reads TGTGCCAGCAGTTTCGTCGTGGGAGTAGGCACATACGAGCAGTACTTC. It yields the protein CASSFVVGVGTYEQYF. The V and J genes are TRBV28 and TRBJ2-7, with TRBD2 as a possible D gene (5 bases). Germline CDR1 and CDR2: MDHEN and SYDVKM. V was shortened by 3 bases and J by 4 bases, with 19 bases between the two germline ends. There are 16 residues in the CDR3. Looking up the rest from reference TRBV28 and TRBJ2-7 gives the full variable domain: DVKVTQSSRYLVKRTGEKVFLECVQDMDHENMFWYRQDPGLGLRLIYFSYDVKMKEKGDIPEGYSVSREKKERFSLILESASTNQTSMYLCASSFVVGVGTYEQYFGPGTRLTVT.

The rearrangement uses TRBV27 and TRBJ1-5; tentative D call: TRBD1 (6 bases). This CDR3 is built from 16 residues. In germline, CDR1 is MNHEY, CDR2 SMNVEV (reference sequence). Trimming took off 7 bases at V and 2 bases at J, with 18 bases between the two ends. The CDR3 nucleotides read TGTGCCAGCACCCCCATGGGGGGGGCGGGCAATCAGCCCCAGCATTTT. Amino acids: CASTPMGGAGNQPQHF.

This clone showed up just once. The chain employs TRBV28 and TRBJ1-4; 8 nucleotides line up with TRBD1. Germline CDR1 reads MDHEN; CDR2 reads SYDVKM. The V gene end was trimmed by 1 base and the J gene end by 8 bases; junction bases not matched to a gene: 3. This CDR3 has 14 amino acids. CDR3 residues: CASSLSGGREKLFF. The CDR3 coding sequence is TGTGCCAGCAGTTTATCAGGGGGCCGGGAAAAACTGTTTTTT. The full variable domain, completed using reference TRBV28 and TRBJ1-4, is DVKVTQSSRYLVKRTGEKVFLECVQDMDHENMFWYRQDPGLGLRLIYFSYDVKMKEKGDIPEGYSVSREKKERFSLILESASTNQTSMYLCASSLSGGREKLFFGSGTQLSVL.

The chain has TRBV27 and TRBJ2-3, with TRBD2 matching over 8 bases. CDR1 and CDR2 from the germline V gene are MNHEY and SMNVEV (reference sequence). The CDR3 loop spans 14 amino acids. Trimming cost V 2 bases and J 6 bases; bases outside gene matches: 4. The CDR3 region is CASSLRLAGDTQYF. As DNA, the CDR3 is TGTGCCAGCAGTTTACGCCTAGCGGGTGATACGCAGTATTTT.

CDR3 residues: CASKEQREANYGYTF. The CDR3 coding sequence is TGTGCCAGCAAGGAACAGAGGGAAGCTAACTATGGCTACACCTTC. The chain is built from TRBV6-5 and TRBJ1-2; no definite D call. Looked up from germline, CDR1 is MNHEY and CDR2 is SVGAGI. The CDR3 runs 15 residues. V lost 7 bases, J lost 0 bases, and 15 bases lay in between.

This clone has more than one count but fewer than ten. The rearrangement links TRBV5-1 to TRBJ1-1, with D perhaps matching TRBD1 (6 bases). Germline V gene lookup returns CDR1 SGHRS and CDR2 YFSETQ. Trimming removed 1 base at V and 4 bases at J, with 8 bases between. The CDR3 contains 13 residues. The chain's CDR3 is CASSLTGSTEAFF. The DNA for the CDR3 is TGCGCCAGCAGCTTGACAGGGAGCACTGAAGCTTTCTTT.

The CDR3 sequence is CATSRETPGSEKLFF. The CDR3 DNA reads TGTGCCACCAGCAGAGAGACCCCCGGTAGTGAAAAACTGTTTTTT. V usage is TRBV15 and J usage is TRBJ1-4; D remains ambiguous. Trimming took off 0 bases at V and 7 bases at J, with 12 bases between the two ends. Looked up from germline, CDR1 is LNHNV and CDR2 is YYDKDF (reference sequence). The CDR3 totals 15 residues.

In its sample, this clone was seen once. The chain uses TRBV12-3 or TRBV12-4 and TRBJ1-1; D is undetermined. Trimming pared 8 bases from V and 1 base from J, leaving 11 bases between. This CDR3 has 13 residues. CDR3 residues: CASRLTWNTEAFF. CDR3 nucleotides: TGTGCCAGCCGACTAACTTGGAACACTGAAGCTTTCTTT.